This TCR beta chain was profiled in a study of T cells in Graves' hyperthyroidism and ophthalmopathy. Study-wide points: From stable hyperthyroidism, ophthalmopathy was set apart by a 13 V-J model.

This CDR3 region has 13 residues. Germline V CDR1 and CDR2: SQVTM, ANQGSEA. Trimming left V 0 bases short and J 5 bases short, with 11 bases between. Template material for amplifying TCR beta CDR3 regions consisted of RNA transcripts. TCR CDR3 underwent first-round RT-PCR with the HTBI primer set. TCRdb reprocessed the multiplex PCR reads via MiXCR and lists one record per CDR3 protein. Seen here are 600,000 to 650,000 distinct CDR3 sequences, around 15% observed once, and the top ten hold approximately 3.9%. As concerns this clonotype: What it binds is unknown.

The study defined stable Graves' hyperthyroidism as no ophthalmopathy progression within 18 months. Uncontrolled infection, other autoimmune disease, pregnancy or lactation led to exclusion. Together with thyroid ultrasound, orbital computed tomography, serum thyroxine and TRAb, clinical symptoms were used for diagnoses. The V and J genes are TRBV29-1 and TRBJ2-7, with D unresolved. Specimen: blood. The sequence derives from a woman in her twenties or thirties with Graves' hyperthyroidism. CDR3 DNA: TGCAGCGTTGAAGACCCGTGGGGTAACGAGCAGTACTTC. This sequence encodes CSVEDPWGNEQYF.